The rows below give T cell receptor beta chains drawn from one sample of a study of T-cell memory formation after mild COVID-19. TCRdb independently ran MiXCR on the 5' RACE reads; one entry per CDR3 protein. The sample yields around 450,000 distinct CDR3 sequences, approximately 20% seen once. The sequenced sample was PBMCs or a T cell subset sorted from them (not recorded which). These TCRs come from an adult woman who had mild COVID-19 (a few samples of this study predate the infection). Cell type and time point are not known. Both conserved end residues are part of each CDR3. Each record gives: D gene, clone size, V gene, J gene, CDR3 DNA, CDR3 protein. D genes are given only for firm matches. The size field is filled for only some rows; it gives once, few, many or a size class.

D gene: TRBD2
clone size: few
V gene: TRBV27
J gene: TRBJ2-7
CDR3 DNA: TGTGCCAGCACCCCTGAGACTAGCGGGAGTGAGCAGTACTTC
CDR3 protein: CASTPETSGSEQYF

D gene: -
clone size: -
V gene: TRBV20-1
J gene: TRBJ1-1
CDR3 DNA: TGCAGTGCTAGAGATTTTCCGGTAGGACCTGAAGCTTTCTTT
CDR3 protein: CSARDFPVGPEAFF

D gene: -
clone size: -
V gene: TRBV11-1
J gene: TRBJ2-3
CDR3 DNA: TGTGCCAGCAGCTTATGGTCTACAGATACGCAGTATTTT
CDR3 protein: CASSLWSTDTQYF

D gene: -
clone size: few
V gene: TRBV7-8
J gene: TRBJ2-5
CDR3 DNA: TGTGCCAGCAGCTTAGGGCTGGCACCTAACCAAGAGACCCAGTACTTC
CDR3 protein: CASSLGLAPNQETQYF

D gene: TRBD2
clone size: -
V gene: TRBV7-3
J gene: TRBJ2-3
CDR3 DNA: TGTGCCAGCAGCCCGACTAGCGGGAGATGGAATACGCAGTATTTT
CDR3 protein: CASSPTSGRWNTQYF

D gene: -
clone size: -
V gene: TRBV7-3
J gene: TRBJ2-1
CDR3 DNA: TGTGCCAGCAGTCCGGGCCACGGTTTAAACAATGAGCAGTTCTTC
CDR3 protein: CASSPGHGLNNEQFF

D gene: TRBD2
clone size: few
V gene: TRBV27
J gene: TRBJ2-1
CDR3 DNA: TGTGCCAGCAGTCCCGCCGGGTCTAGCGGGAGGGCCGTTGAGCAGTTCTTC
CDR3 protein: CASSPAGSSGRAVEQFF

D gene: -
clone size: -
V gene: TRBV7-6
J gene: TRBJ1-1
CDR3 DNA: TGTGCCAGCAGCCCGATAAGGGAGTTGACGAACACTGAAGCTTTCTTT
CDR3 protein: CASSPIRELTNTEAFF

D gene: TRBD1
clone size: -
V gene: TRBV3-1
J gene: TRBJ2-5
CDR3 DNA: TGTGCCAGCAGCCAAGATGGGACAGGGGGCGGTGAGACCCAGTACTTC
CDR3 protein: CASSQDGTGGGETQYF

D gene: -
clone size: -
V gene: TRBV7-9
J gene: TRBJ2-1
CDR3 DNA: TGTGCCAGCAGCTCCACCGGGGTCACCCGCAATGAGCAGTTCTTC
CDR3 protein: CASSSTGVTRNEQFF

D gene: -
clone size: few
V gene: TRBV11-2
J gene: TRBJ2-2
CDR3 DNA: TGTGCCAGCAGCTTCGGAAACACCGGGGAGCTGTTTTTT
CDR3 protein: CASSFGNTGELFF

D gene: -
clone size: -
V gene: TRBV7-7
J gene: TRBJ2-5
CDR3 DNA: TGTGCTAGCAGCTTACCTATGGGGGTAGAGACCCAGTACTTC
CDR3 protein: CASSLPMGVETQYF

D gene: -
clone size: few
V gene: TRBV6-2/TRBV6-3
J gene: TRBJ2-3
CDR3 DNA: TGTGCCAGCAGTTACTCGGGGGCCTCACGACGGCGTACGCAGTATTTT
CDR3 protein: CASSYSGASRRRTQYF

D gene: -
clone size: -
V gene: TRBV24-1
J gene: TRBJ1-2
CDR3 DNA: TGTGCCACCAGTGATTTGCCCCACGGATCGAGCTACACCTTC
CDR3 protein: CATSDLPHGSSYTF

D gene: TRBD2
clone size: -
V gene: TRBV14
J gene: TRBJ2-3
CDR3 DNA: TGTGCCAGCAGCCAAGGTCAACGTAGCGGGAGGGCAGATACGCAGTATTTT
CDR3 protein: CASSQGQRSGRADTQYF

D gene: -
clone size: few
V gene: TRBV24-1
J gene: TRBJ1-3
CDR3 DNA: TGTGCCACCAGTTCCCAAGGAAACACCATATATTTT
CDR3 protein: CATSSQGNTIYF

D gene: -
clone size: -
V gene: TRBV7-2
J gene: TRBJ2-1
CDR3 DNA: TGTGCCAGCAGCTTTATAGCAGCCTTATCCTACAATGAGCAGTTCTTC
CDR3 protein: CASSFIAALSYNEQFF

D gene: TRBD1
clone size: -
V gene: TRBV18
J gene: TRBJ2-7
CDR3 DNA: TGTGCCAGCTCACGCCGCAGGGGGCGCGGGGACGAGCAGTACTTC
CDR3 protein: CASSRRRGRGDEQYF

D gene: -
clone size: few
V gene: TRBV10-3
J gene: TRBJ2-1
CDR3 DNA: TGTGCCGTCCAGGGGTGGGCGTACAATGAGCAGTTCTTC
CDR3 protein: CAVQGWAYNEQFF

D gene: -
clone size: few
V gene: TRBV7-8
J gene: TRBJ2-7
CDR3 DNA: TGTGCCAGCAGCTTAGAGACGGGCAGGACCTACGAGCAGTACTTC
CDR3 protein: CASSLETGRTYEQYF

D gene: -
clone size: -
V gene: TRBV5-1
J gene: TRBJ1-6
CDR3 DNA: TGCGCCAGCAGCTTGGAGGAGGTTGGGGGTTCACCCCTCCACTTT
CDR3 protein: CASSLEEVGGSPLHF

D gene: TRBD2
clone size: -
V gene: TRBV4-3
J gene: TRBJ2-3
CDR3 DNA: TGCGCCAGCAGCCAGGCCCGGGAGGGCACAGATACGCAGTATTTT
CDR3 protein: CASSQAREGTDTQYF

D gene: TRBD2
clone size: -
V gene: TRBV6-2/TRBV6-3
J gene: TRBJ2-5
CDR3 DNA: TGTGCCAGCAGTTCGGAGCGGGAGAGGATAGAGACCCAGTACTTC
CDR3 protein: CASSSERERIETQYF

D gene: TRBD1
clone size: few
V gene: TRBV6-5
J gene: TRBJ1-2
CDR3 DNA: TGTGCCAGCAGAACACAGGGGGCTTCTGACTATGGCTACACCTTC
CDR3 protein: CASRTQGASDYGYTF

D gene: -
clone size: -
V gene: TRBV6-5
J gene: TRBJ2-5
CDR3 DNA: TGTGCCAGCAGTTACTCGTGGGGCGCGGGAGAGACCCAGTACTTC
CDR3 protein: CASSYSWGAGETQYF

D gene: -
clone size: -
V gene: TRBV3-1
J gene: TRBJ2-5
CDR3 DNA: TGTGCCAGCGCCCTGGGGGGCGCAGAGACCCAGTACTTC
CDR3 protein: CASALGGAETQYF

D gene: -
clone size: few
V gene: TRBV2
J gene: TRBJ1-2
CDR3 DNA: TGTGCCAGCACTTTGGCGGCTGGCTATGGCTACACCTTC
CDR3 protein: CASTLAAGYGYTF

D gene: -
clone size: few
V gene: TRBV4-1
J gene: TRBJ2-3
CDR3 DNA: TGCGCCAGCAGCCCCCCCTTGAGGGCTAGCACAGATACGCAGTATTTT
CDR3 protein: CASSPPLRASTDTQYF

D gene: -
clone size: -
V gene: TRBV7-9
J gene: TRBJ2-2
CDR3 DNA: TGTGCCAGCAGCCCATCGAGATTGCGGGGGCCCCACTTGATCACCGGGGAGCTGTTTTTT
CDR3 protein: CASSPSRLRGPHLITGELFF

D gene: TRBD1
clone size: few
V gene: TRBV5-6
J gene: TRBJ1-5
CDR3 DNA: TGTGCCAGCAGCTTTAGAGATGAGGGGGCAGGCCAGCCCCAGCATTTT
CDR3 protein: CASSFRDEGAGQPQHF

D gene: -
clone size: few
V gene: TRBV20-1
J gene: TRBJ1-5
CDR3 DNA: TGCAGTGCTATTCGGACAGATAATAGCAATCAGCCCCAGCATTTT
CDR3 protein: CSAIRTDNSNQPQHF

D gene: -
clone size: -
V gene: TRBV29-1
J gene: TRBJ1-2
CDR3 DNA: TGCAGCGGTTCAGGGGAGAACTATGGCTACACCTTC
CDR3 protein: CSGSGENYGYTF

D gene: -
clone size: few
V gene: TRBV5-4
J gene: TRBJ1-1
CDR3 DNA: TGTGCCAGCAGCTTGGATCCAGGATTGAACACTGAAGCTTTCTTT
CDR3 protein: CASSLDPGLNTEAFF

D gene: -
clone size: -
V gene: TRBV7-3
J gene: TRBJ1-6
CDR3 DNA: TGTGCCAGCAGCTTCGGTAGTACGGATAATTCACCCCTCCACTTT
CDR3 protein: CASSFGSTDNSPLHF

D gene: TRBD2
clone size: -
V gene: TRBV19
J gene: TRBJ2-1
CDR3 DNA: TGTGCCAGTTCACTCGGGGGGGGCACTCAGTACAATGAGCAGTTCTTC
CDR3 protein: CASSLGGGTQYNEQFF

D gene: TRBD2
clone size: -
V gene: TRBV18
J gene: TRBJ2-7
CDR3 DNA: TGTGCCAGCTCACCAAGCGGGAGGGAGCAGTACTTC
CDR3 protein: CASSPSGREQYF

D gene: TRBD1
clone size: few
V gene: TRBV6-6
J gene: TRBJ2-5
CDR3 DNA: TGTGCCAGCAGTAAAGGGACAGGGGGAGGAGGAGAGACCCAGTACTTC
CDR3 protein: CASSKGTGGGGETQYF

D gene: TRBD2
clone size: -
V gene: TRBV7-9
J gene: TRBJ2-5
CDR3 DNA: TGTGCCAGCAGCCTGCGGACTAGCGGGATGGAGACCCAGTACTTC
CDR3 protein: CASSLRTSGMETQYF

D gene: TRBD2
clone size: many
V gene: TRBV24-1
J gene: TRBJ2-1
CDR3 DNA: TGTGCCACCAGTGCCTTGCGGGAGGACTACAATGAGCAGTTCTTC
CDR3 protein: CATSALREDYNEQFF

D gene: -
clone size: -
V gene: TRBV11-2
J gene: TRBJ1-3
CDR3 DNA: TGTGCCAGCAGCTTAGCGGCAATCGGAAACACCATATATTTT
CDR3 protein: CASSLAAIGNTIYF

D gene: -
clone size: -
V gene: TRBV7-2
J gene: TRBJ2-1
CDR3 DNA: TGTGCCAGCAGCTTAGTTATTGGCCGGAGCTCCTACAATGAGCAGTTCTTC
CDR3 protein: CASSLVIGRSSYNEQFF

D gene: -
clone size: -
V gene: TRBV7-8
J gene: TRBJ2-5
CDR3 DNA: TGTGCCAGCAGCTTCCGGGACGAAGAAGAGACCCAGTACTTC
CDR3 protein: CASSFRDEEETQYF

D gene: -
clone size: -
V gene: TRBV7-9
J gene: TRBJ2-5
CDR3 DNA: TGTGCCAGCAGCTTAGGTTCAAGGTCCGAGACCCAGTACTTC
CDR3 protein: CASSLGSRSETQYF